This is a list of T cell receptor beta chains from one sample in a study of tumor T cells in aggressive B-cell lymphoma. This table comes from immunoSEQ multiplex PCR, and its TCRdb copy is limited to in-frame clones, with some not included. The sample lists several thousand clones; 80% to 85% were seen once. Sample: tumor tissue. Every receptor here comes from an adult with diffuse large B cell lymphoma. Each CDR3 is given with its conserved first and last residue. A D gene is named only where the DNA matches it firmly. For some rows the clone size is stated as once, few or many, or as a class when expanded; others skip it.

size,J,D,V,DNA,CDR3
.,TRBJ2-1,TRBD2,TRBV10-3,TGTGCCATCAGTGGGGAGGGGTTATCCTACAATGAGCAGTTCTTC,CAISGEGLSYNEQFF
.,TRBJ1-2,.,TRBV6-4,TGTGCCAGCAGTGCAGTTTCAGGCTATGGCTACACCTTC,CASSAVSGYGYTF
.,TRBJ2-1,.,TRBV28,TGTGCCACCGAAGTCCGGGACACAGATGAGCAGTTCTTC,CATEVRDTDEQFF
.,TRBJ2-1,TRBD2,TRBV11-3,TGTGCCAGCTGTCGGGGTGCTAGCGGGAGTTGTGAGCAGCTCTTC,CASCRGASGSCEQLF
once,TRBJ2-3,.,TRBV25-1,TGTGCCAGCAGTGAAGGGAGGGATACGCAGTATTTT,CASSEGRDTQYF
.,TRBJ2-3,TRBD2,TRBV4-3,TGCGCCAGCAGCCAAGAGACGGGACTAGGTCCAGATACGCAGTATTTT,CASSQETGLGPDTQYF
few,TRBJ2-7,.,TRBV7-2,TGTGCCAGCAGCCTTTCCTACGAGCAGTACTTC,CASSLSYEQYF
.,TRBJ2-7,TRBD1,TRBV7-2,TGTGCCAGCAGCCCCGGGACAGGGTGGTACGAGCAGTACTTC,CASSPGTGWYEQYF
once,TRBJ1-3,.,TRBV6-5,TGTGCCAGCTCTAGCCGGTATACCTCTGGAAACACCATATATTTT,CASSSRYTSGNTIYF
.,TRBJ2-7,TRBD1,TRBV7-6,TGTGCCAGCAGCCGGGGACAGGACGAGCAGTACTTC,CASSRGQDEQYF
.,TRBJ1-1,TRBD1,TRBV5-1,TGCGCCAGCAGCTTACTCAGGGGGTCAAACACTGAAGCTTTCTTT,CASSLLRGSNTEAFF
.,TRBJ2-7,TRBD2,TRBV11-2,TGTGCCAGCAGCTTAGGACTAGCGGGATACGAGCAGTACTTC,CASSLGLAGYEQYF
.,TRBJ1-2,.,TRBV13,TGTGCCAGCAGCTTATCAGGGTTCGGCTACACCTTC,CASSLSGFGYTF
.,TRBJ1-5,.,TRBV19,TGTGCCAGCGGGGGTGGCAATCAGCCCCAGCATTTT,CASGGGNQPQHF
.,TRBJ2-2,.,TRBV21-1,TGTGCCAGCATTAACAGGCTACAAGGGGGTGACACCGGGGAGCTGTTTTTT,CASINRLQGGDTGELFF
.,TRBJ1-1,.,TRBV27,TGTGCCAGCAGTAAAGGCGGCACTGAAGCTTTCTTT,CASSKGGTEAFF
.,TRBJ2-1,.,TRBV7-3,TGTGCCAGCAGCTTAATTGGGAGTGGCTATGAGCAGTTCTTC,CASSLIGSGYEQFF